Listed below are T cell receptor beta chains from one sample, sequenced in a study of control samples from healthy donors and cancer patients. Produced via immunoSEQ multiplex PCR; TCRdb's table is partial and in-frame only. The sample comprises around 130,000 clones, about 87% of which are singletons, and about 12% rests with the top ten. The sequenced sample was blood. The receptor source for this set is a man aged 30-40 years in good health. Both conserved end residues are part of each CDR3. Each record gives: V gene, clone size, D gene, J gene, CDR3 length, CDR3 protein, CDR3 DNA. A D gene is named only where the DNA matches it firmly. Rows give clone size only sometimes, using once, few, many, or a class for an expanded clone.

>TRBV7-2|.|.|TRBJ2-3|12
CASSFYGDTQYF
TGTGCCAGCAGCTTCTATGGAGATACGCAGTATTTT
>TRBV18|.|.|TRBJ1-3|14
CASSPPGQRNTIYF
TGTGCCAGCTCACCTCCGGGACAAAGAAACACCATATATTTT
>TRBV29-1|.|.|TRBJ2-1|13
CSATESSYNEQFF
TGCAGCGCCACAGAGAGCTCCTACAATGAGCAGTTCTTC
>TRBV5-6|few|.|TRBJ1-2|13
CASSGSNFYGYTF
TGTGCCAGCAGCGGGAGTAACTTCTATGGCTACACCTTC
>TRBV30|.|.|TRBJ1-1|12
CAWKGAGTEAFF
TGTGCCTGGAAAGGGGCAGGGACTGAAGCTTTCTTT
>TRBV19|.|.|TRBJ2-1|12
CASSGPYNEQFF
TGTGCCAGTAGTGGACCGTACAATGAGCAGTTCTTC
>TRBV18|.|.|TRBJ2-5|16
CASSPLTFRGEETQYF
TGTGCCAGCTCACCACTAACTTTTAGGGGTGAAGAGACCCAGTACTTC
>TRBV15|.|.|TRBJ1-4|17
CATSRHRGVATNEKLFF
TGTGCCACCAGCCGACATCGGGGGGTTGCAACTAATGAAAAACTGTTTTTT
>TRBV23-1|once|TRBD1|TRBJ1-1|16
CASSPDRGNLNTEAFF
TGCGCCAGCAGCCCCGACAGGGGCAATCTTAACACTGAAGCTTTCTTT
>TRBV24-1|.|TRBD2|TRBJ2-1|21
CATSDFKGGSGGTTTYNEQFF
TGTGCCACCAGTGATTTTAAAGGAGGGAGCGGGGGGACAACCACCTACAATGAGCAGTTCTTC
>TRBV2|.|TRBD1|TRBJ1-5|15
CASRGGTGVNQPQHF
TGTGCCAGCAGGGGGGGGACAGGGGTCAATCAGCCCCAGCATTTT
>TRBV7-2|.|.|TRBJ1-2|14
CASSLGGGQRGYTF
TGTGCCAGCAGCTTAGGTGGAGGGCAGAGAGGCTACACCTTC
>TRBV7-2|.|TRBD1|TRBJ1-4|16
CASSFSGTGKGEKLFF
TGTGCCAGCAGCTTCTCCGGGACAGGGAAAGGCGAAAAACTGTTTTTT
>TRBV10-3|.|.|TRBJ1-5|15
CAISEGRRSNQPQHF
TGTGCCATCAGTGAGGGACGGAGAAGCAATCAGCCCCAGCATTTT
>TRBV11-1|.|TRBD1|TRBJ1-2|14
CASSPGQTNYGYTF
TGTGCCAGCAGCCCGGGACAGACTAACTATGGCTACACCTTC
>TRBV2|.|TRBD1|TRBJ1-4|15
CASSGWTGRNEKLFF
TGTGCCAGCAGTGGTTGGACAGGGCGAAATGAAAAACTGTTTTTT
>TRBV7-9|.|.|TRBJ2-7|17
CASSLGGTTVWRDEQYF
TGTGCCAGCAGCTTAGGAGGGACAACCGTCTGGCGAGACGAGCAGTACTTC
>TRBV15|.|.|TRBJ2-2|17
CATSRHWGTDNTGELFF
TGTGCCACCAGCAGACACTGGGGGACGGACAACACCGGGGAGCTGTTTTTT
>TRBV5-1|.|.|TRBJ2-6|16
CASSLVQGAGANVLTF
TGCGCCAGCAGCTTGGTACAGGGTGCTGGGGCCAACGTCCTGACTTTC
>TRBV5-1|once|.|TRBJ2-3|15
CASSLGRGSTDTQYF
TGCGCCAGCAGCTTGGGTCGGGGTAGCACAGATACGCAGTATTTT
>TRBV3-1/TRBV3-2|once|.|TRBJ1-1|14
CASSHEGSSTEAFF
TGTGCCAGCAGCCACGAGGGGTCGAGCACTGAAGCTTTCTTT
>TRBV5-5|.|.|TRBJ2-4|14
CASSLGTPAGFQYF
TGTGCCAGCAGCTTGGGGACCCCCGCTGGGTTTCAGTACTTC
>TRBV19|.|TRBD1|TRBJ1-4|15
CASSIRGQGSEKLFF
TGTGCCAGTAGTATAAGGGGACAGGGCTCTGAAAAACTGTTTTTT
>TRBV6-5|.|.|TRBJ1-1|15
CASSYLPGSVAEAFF
TGTGCCAGCAGTTACCTTCCGGGGAGCGTCGCTGAAGCTTTCTTT
>TRBV12-3/TRBV12-4|.|.|TRBJ2-1|12
CASSLRGDEQFF
TGTGCCAGCAGTTTACGTGGCGATGAGCAGTTCTTC
>TRBV5-8|.|TRBD2|TRBJ2-6|18
CASSLEPAGVAGANVLTF
TGTGCCAGCAGCTTGGAACCAGCGGGGGTGGCTGGGGCCAACGTCCTGACTTTC
>TRBV21-1|.|.|TRBJ1-1|16
CASSKRRGHGCTEAFF
TGTGCCAGCAGCAAACGCAGGGGACATGGATGCACTGAAGCTTTCTTT
>TRBV3-1/TRBV3-2|.|.|TRBJ2-1|11
CASSYTGVQFF
TGTGCCAGCAGCTACACAGGAGTGCAGTTCTTC
>TRBV5-1|.|.|TRBJ1-1|14
CASSPIGGNTEAFF
TGCGCCAGCAGCCCTATCGGGGGGAACACTGAAGCTTTCTTT
>TRBV21-1|.|.|TRBJ2-5|17
CASSKGSGGAPQETQYF
TGTGCCAGCAGCAAAGGCTCGGGGGGGGCCCCCCAAGAGACCCAGTACTTC
>TRBV7-9|once|.|TRBJ1-1|15
CASSLDLGRNTEAFF
TGTGCCAGCAGCTTAGACCTCGGTAGAAACACTGAAGCTTTCTTT
>TRBV4-1|.|.|TRBJ1-2|15
CASSQSTGRNYGYTF
TGCGCCAGCAGCCAAAGCACAGGGAGAAACTATGGCTACACCTTC
>TRBV3-1/TRBV3-2|.|.|TRBJ1-2|13
CASSQGLNYGYTF
TGTGCCAGCAGCCAAGGGCTTAACTATGGCTACACCTTC
>TRBV6-1|many|TRBD2|TRBJ2-5|14
CASSEASGEETQYF
TGTGCCAGCAGTGAGGCTAGCGGGGAAGAGACCCAGTACTTC
>TRBV5-5|.|TRBD2|TRBJ2-2|17
CASSPFLAGGNTGELFF
TGTGCCAGCAGCCCCTTCCTAGCGGGGGGTAACACCGGGGAGCTGTTTTTT
>TRBV7-9|.|TRBD1|TRBJ1-4|15
CASSRQGATNEKLFF
TGTGCCAGCTCACGACAGGGCGCCACTAATGAAAAACTGTTTTTT
>TRBV24-1|.|TRBD2|TRBJ2-3|16
CATSDLLGGSTDTQYF
TGTGCCACCAGTGATCTACTGGGGGGGAGCACAGATACGCAGTATTTT
>TRBV12-3/TRBV12-4|.|.|TRBJ1-5|13
CASSRNYGQPQHF
TGTGCCAGCAGTCGGAACTACGGGCAGCCCCAGCATTTT
>TRBV6-1|.|TRBD1|TRBJ1-2|18
CASSGQGRGVRAASGYTF
TGTGCCAGCAGTGGACAGGGTCGTGGCGTTCGGGCCGCAAGCGGCTACACCTTC
>TRBV12-3/TRBV12-4|.|.|TRBJ1-5|13
CASSLGFNQPQHF
TGTGCCAGCAGTTTGGGGTTCAATCAGCCCCAGCATTTT
>TRBV7-9|.|.|TRBJ1-5|14
CASSLLTDSGPQHF
TGTGCCAGCAGCTTATTAACCGACAGTGGGCCCCAGCATTTT
>TRBV2|.|TRBD2|TRBJ2-1|15
CASSPGLAGSNEQFF
TGTGCCAGCAGTCCGGGACTAGCGGGGTCCAATGAGCAGTTCTTC
>TRBV18|.|.|TRBJ1-1|13
CASSPPVITEAFF
TGTGCCAGCTCACCACCTGTAATCACTGAAGCTTTCTTT
>TRBV6-5|.|.|TRBJ2-7|15
CASSPGEGGGYEQYF
TGTGCCAGCAGTCCAGGGGAAGGGGGGGGCTACGAGCAGTACTTC
>TRBV7-8|.|TRBD1|TRBJ2-7|15
CASRQRQGVTYEQYF
TGTGCCAGCAGACAGCGACAGGGGGTTACCTACGAGCAGTACTTC
>TRBV7-3|once|.|TRBJ1-2|12
CASSLGSGGYTF
TGTGCCAGCAGCTTAGGCAGTGGGGGCTACACCTTC
>TRBV25-1|.|.|TRBJ1-2|14
CASSDGTRFYGYTF
TGTGCCAGCAGTGACGGGACCCGGTTCTATGGCTACACCTTC
>TRBV6-4|.|.|TRBJ1-2|13
CASSPGTDYGYTF
TGTGCCAGCAGCCCCGGGACGGACTATGGCTACACCTTC
>TRBV5-1|.|.|TRBJ2-6|14
CASSLGGGANVLTF
TGCGCCAGCAGCTTGGGTGGTGGGGCCAACGTCCTGACTTTC
>TRBV27|.|TRBD1|TRBJ1-2|14
CASKPGQGRYGYTF
TGTGCCAGCAAGCCGGGACAGGGTCGCTATGGCTACACCTTC
>TRBV14|.|TRBD1|TRBJ1-2|19
CASSQGLPGQDLNYYGYTF
TGTGCCAGCAGCCAAGGACTCCCGGGACAGGACCTAAACTACTATGGCTACACCTTC
>TRBV24-1|.|.|TRBJ2-3|16
CATSDLTDSSTDTQYF
TGTGCCACCAGTGATTTGACGGACAGTAGCACAGATACGCAGTATTTT
>TRBV2|few|.|TRBJ2-2|14
CASSDRVGPGELFF
TGTGCCAGCAGTGACAGGGTGGGTCCCGGGGAGCTGTTTTTT
>TRBV2|.|.|TRBJ1-5|16
CASSAGGGYYNQPQHF
TGTGCCAGCAGCGCCGGGGGGGGCTACTACAATCAGCCCCAGCATTTT
>TRBV4-2|.|.|TRBJ1-1|14
CASSQGRSGIRAFF
TGTGCCAGCAGCCAAGGAAGGTCCGGGATCAGAGCTTTCTTT
>TRBV12-3/TRBV12-4|.|.|TRBJ1-1|13
CASTLEGRLGAFF
TGTGCCAGCACCTTGGAGGGGCGACTAGGAGCTTTCTTT